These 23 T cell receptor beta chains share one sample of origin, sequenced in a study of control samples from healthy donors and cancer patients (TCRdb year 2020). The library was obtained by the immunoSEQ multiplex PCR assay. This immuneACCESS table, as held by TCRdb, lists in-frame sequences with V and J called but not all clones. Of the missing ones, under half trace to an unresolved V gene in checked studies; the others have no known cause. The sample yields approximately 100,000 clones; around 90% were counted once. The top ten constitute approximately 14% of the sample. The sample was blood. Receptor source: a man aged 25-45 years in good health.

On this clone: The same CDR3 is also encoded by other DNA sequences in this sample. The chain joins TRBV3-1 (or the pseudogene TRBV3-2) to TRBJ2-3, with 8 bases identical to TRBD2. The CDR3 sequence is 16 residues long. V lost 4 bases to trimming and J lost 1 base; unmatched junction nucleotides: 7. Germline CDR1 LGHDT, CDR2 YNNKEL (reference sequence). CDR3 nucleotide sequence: TGTGCCAGCAGCCGGAGCGGGAGAGGAGGCACAGATACGCAGTATTTT. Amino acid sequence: CASSRSGRGGTDTQYF.

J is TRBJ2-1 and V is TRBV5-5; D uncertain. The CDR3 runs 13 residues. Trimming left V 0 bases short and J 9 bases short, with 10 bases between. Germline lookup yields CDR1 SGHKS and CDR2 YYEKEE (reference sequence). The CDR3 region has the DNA TGTGCCAGCAGCTTGGATCTCTGGCTTGAGCAGTTCTTC. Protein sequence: CASSLDLWLEQFF.

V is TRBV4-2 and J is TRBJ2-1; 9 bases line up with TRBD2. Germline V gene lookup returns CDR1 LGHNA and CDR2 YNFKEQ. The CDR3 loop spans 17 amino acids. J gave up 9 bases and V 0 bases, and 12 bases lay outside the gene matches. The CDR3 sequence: CASSQDRFLGLASEQFF. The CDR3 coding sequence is TGTGCCAGCAGCCAAGATCGTTTTTTGGGACTAGCAAGTGAGCAGTTCTTC.

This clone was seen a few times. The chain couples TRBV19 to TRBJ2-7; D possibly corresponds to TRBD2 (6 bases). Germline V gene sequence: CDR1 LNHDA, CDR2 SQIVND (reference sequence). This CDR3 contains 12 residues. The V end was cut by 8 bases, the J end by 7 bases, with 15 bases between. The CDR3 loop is CASGEDKGEQYF. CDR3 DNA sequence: TGTGCCAGTGGGGAGGATAAGGGGGAGCAGTACTTC.

CDR3 nucleotides: TGTGCCAGTAGTATAGCTATTTCGACGTTACGAGAGCAGTTCTTC. Translating it yields CASSIAISTLREQFF. The chain employs TRBV19 and TRBJ2-1, with D unclear. Trimming removed 1 base from V and 10 bases from J, with 17 bases in between. The CDR3 runs 15 residues. Germline-derived CDR1 and CDR2 are LNHDA and SQIVND (reference sequence). Supplemented by reference TRBV19 and TRBJ2-1, the full variable domain reads DGGITQSPKYLFRKEGQNVTLSCEQNLNHDAMYWYRQDPGQGLRLIYYSQIVNDFQKGDIAEGYSVSREKKESFPLTVTSAQKNPTAFYLCASSIAISTLREQFFGPGTRLTVL.

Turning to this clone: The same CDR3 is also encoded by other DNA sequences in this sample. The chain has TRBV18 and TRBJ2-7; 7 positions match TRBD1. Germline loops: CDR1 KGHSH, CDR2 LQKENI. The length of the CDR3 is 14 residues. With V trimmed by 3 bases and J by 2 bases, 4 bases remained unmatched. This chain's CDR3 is CASSPPGQPYEQYF. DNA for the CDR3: TGTGCCAGCTCACCGCCGGGACAGCCCTACGAGCAGTACTTC. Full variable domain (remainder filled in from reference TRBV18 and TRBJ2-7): NAGVMQNPRHLVRRRGQEARLRCSPMKGHSHVYWYRQLPEEGLKFMVYLQKENIIDESGMPKERFSAEFPKEGPSILRIQQVVRGDSAAYFCASSPPGQPYEQYFGPGTRLTVT.

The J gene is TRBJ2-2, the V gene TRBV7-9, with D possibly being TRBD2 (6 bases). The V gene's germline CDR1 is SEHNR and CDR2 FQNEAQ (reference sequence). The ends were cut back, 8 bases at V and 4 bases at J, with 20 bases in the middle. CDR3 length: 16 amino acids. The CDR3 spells CASPLRALASTGELFF. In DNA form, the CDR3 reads TGTGCCAGCCCCCTCCGAGCCCTAGCGAGCACCGGGGAGCTGTTTTTT.

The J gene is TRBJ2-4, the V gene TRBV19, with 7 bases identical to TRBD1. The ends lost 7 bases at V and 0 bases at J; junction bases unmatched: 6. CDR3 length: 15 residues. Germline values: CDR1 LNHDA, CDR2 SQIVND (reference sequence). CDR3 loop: CASKRDRVAKNIQYF. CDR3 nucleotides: TGTGCCAGTAAGCGAGACAGGGTAGCCAAAAACATTCAGTACTTC.

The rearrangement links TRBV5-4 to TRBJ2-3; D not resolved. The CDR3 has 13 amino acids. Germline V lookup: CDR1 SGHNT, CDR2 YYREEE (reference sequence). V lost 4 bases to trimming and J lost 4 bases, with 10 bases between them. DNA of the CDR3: TGTGCCAGCAGCCCCCCCCCTCCAGATACGCAGTATTTT. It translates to CASSPPPPDTQYF.

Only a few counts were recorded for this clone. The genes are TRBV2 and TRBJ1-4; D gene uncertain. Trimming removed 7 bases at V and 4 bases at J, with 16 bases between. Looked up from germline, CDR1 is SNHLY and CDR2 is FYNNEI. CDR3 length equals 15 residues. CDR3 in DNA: TGTGCCAGCAAAGACCCCCCGGGGTTTAATGAAAAACTGTTTTTT. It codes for CASKDPPGFNEKLFF.

The CDR3 DNA follows: TGCAGTGCTAGTAAGCGGGAGGGCCTTAATGAGCAGTTCTTC. Protein product: CSASKREGLNEQFF. The V call is TRBV20-1, the J call TRBJ2-1, with 10 bases that match TRBD2. V lost 3 bases, J lost 7 bases, and 6 bases stayed unmatched. CDR3 size: 14 residues. Germline CDR1 is DFQATT and CDR2 is SNEGSKA (reference sequence).

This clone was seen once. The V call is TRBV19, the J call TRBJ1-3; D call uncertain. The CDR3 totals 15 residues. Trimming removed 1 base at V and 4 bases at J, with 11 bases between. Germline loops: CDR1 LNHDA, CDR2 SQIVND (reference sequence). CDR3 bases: TGTGCCAGTAGTATAGCTGGGATCTCGGGAAACACCATATATTTT. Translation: CASSIAGISGNTIYF.

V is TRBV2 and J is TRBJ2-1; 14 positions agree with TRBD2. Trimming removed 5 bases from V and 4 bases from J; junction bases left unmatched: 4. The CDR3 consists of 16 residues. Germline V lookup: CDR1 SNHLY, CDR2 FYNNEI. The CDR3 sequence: CASSLGLAGVYNEQFF. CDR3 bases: TGTGCCAGCAGTCTGGGACTAGCGGGAGTGTACAATGAGCAGTTCTTC.

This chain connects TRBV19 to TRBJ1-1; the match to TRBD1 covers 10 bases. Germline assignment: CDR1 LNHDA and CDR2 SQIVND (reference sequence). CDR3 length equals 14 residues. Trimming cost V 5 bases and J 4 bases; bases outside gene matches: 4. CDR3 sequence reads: CASSPTGGFTEAFF. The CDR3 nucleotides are TGTGCCAGTAGTCCGACAGGGGGCTTCACTGAAGCTTTCTTT.

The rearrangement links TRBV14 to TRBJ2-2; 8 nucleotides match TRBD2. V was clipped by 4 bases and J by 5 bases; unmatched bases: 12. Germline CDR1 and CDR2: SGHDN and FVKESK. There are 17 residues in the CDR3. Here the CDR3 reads CASSLGLIGRETGELFF. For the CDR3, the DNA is TGTGCCAGCAGCCTTGGACTGATCGGGAGGGAGACCGGGGAGCTGTTTTTT.

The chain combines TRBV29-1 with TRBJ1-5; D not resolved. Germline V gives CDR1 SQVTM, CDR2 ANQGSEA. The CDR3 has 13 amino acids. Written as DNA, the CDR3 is TGCAGTTACTCCAGAGAGATCAATCAGCCCCAGCATTTT. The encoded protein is CSYSREINQPQHF.

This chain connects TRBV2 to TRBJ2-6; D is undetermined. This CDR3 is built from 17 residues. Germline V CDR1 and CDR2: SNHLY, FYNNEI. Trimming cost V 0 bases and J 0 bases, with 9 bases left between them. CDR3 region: CASSEARYGSGANVLTF. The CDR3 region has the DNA TGTGCCAGCAGTGAAGCGCGGTACGGCTCTGGGGCCAACGTCCTGACTTTC.

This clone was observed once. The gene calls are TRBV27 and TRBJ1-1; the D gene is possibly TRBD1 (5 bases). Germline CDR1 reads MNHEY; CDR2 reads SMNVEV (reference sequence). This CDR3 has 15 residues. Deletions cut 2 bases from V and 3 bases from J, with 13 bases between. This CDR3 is CASSLNWRGDTEAFF. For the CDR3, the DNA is TGTGCCAGCAGTTTAAATTGGCGGGGGGACACTGAAGCTTTCTTT.

The CDR3 spells CASSVSMLLASTDTQYF. CDR3 DNA: TGTGCCAGCAGCGTATCCATGTTACTAGCCTCCACAGATACGCAGTATTTT. The chain employs TRBV11-2 and TRBJ2-3; TRBD2 might be the D (6 bases). Germline lookup yields CDR1 SGHAT and CDR2 FQNNGV. The CDR3 loop spans 17 amino acids. Trimming left V 5 bases short and J 2 bases short, with 20 bases between. Variable domain in full (rest from reference TRBV11-2 and TRBJ2-3): EAGVAQSPRYKIIEKRQSVAFWCNPISGHATLYWYQQILGQGPKLLIQFQNNGVVDDSQLPKDRFSAERLKGVDSTLKIQPAKLEDSAVYLCASSVSMLLASTDTQYFGPGTRLTVL.

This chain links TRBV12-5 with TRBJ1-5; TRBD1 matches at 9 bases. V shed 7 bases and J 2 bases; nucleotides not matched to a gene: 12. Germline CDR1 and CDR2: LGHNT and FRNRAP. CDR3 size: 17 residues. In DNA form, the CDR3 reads TGTGCTAGTGCCCGGGGACAGGGAACGCTCCGCAATCAGCCCCAGCATTTT. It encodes CASARGQGTLRNQPQHF.

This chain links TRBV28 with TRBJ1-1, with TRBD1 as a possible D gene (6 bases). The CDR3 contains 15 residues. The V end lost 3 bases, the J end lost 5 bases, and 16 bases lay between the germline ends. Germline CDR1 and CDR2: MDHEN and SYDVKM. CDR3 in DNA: TGTGCCAGCAGTTTCCTTTTGGGGGCGAGGACTGAAGCTTTCTTT. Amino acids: CASSFLLGARTEAFF. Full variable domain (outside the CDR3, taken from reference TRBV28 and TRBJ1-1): DVKVTQSSRYLVKRTGEKVFLECVQDMDHENMFWYRQDPGLGLRLIYFSYDVKMKEKGDIPEGYSVSREKKERFSLILESASTNQTSMYLCASSFLLGARTEAFFGQGTRLTVV.

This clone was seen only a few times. CDR3 bases: TGTGCCAGCAGTATCACTACCCTCGGGGACAGTAGGTCTCAGCCCCAGCATTTT. This codes for CASSITTLGDSRSQPQHF. The chain uses TRBV28 and TRBJ1-5, with TRBD1 matching over 7 bases. CDR1 and CDR2 (germline): MDHEN, SYDVKM. V was clipped by 5 bases and J by 6 bases; unmatched bases: 19. This CDR3 is built from 18 residues.

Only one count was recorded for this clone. The CDR3 DNA is TGCGCCAGCAGCTTGGCTACTAGGATCAATGAGCAGTTCTTC. Encoded protein: CASSLATRINEQFF. The chain joins TRBV5-1 to TRBJ2-1, with TRBD2 as a possible D gene (5 bases). The germline V gene has CDR1 SGHRS and CDR2 YFSETQ. CDR3 length equals 14 residues. V gave up 0 bases and J gave up 6 bases, with 10 bases separating them.